The T cell receptor beta chain described here comes from a study of OX40 agonist ivuxolimab in advanced cancers. This table comes from immunoSEQ multiplex PCR, and its TCRdb copy is limited to in-frame clones, with some not included. The sample gives roughly 59,000 clones, 84% of which show up once; roughly 2% is in the top ten. Germline CDR1 is SNHLY and CDR2 is FYNNEI. This CDR3 is 16 amino acids long. V dropped 6 bases and J dropped 0 bases, with 15 bases sitting between them. This receptor was identified in an adult with an advanced solid tumor such as melanoma, head and neck, liver or kidney cancer. Source: CD4+ or CD8+ T cells sorted from blood, taken in a trial of the OX40 agonist ivuxolimab. The chain joins TRBV2 to TRBJ2-1; weak D call: TRBD1 (5 bases). The CDR3 DNA reads as TGTGCCAGCAGCGTAAATAAGGGGAACTCCTACAATGAGCAGTTCTTC. Encoded protein: CASSVNKGNSYNEQFF.